One and the same sample provided the 31 T cell receptor beta chains below, sequenced in a study of shared clonotypes between healthy human individuals (dated by TCRdb to about 2020). The library was made by the immunoSEQ multiplex PCR assay. TCRdb's version of the immuneACCESS table is confined to in-frame rearrangements and falls short of the full clone set. An unresolved V gene accounts for under half of the shortfall where checked; the remainder is of unknown origin. This sample lists under 600,000 clones; approximately 97% were detected once. 0.055% to 0.07% of the sample is held by the ten biggest clonotypes. The source material was naive CD4+ T cells sorted from blood. The cell subset or site label, as the study defines it: CD45RA+ positively selected. These receptors all stem from a woman aged 25-40 years in good health.

This chain links TRBV4-1 with TRBJ2-5; 11 positions match TRBD2. Germline V lookup: CDR1 MGHRA, CDR2 YSYEKL. The CDR3 has 16 residues. Losses at the gene ends were 5 bases for V and 5 bases for J; bases not matched to a gene: 10. The CDR3 DNA sequence: TGCGCCAGCAGCTCTGGGGTAGCGGGAGGGAGGGAGACCCAGTACTTC. It encodes CASSSGVAGGRETQYF.

The chain couples TRBV19 to TRBJ2-1; the match to TRBD2 covers 8 bases. CDR1 is LNHDA and CDR2 is SQIVND in the germline V gene (reference sequence). This CDR3 has 16 amino acids. V was pared by 5 bases and J by 10 bases, with 16 bases of the junction left unmatched. CDR3: CASSSWTSLTGREQFF. CDR3 nucleotides: TGTGCCAGTAGTTCCTGGACTAGCCTCACTGGGAGGGAGCAGTTCTTC.

The V call is TRBV6-1, the J call TRBJ1-2; possibly TRBD1 for D (5 bases). Germline-derived CDR1 and CDR2 are MNHNS and SASEGT. V was clipped by 7 bases and J by 8 bases, with 17 bases between them. The CDR3 is made up of 13 amino acids. The CDR3 bases are TGTGCCAGCAATCGTCCGGGGCAGGGCGGCTACACCTTC. Translation gives CASNRPGQGGYTF.

V usage is TRBV9 and J usage is TRBJ1-4; the match to TRBD1 covers 7 bases. CDR1 SGDLS and CDR2 YYNGEE come from the germline V gene. There are 18 residues in the CDR3. J lost 5 bases, V lost 0 bases, and 13 bases had no gene match. CDR3 region: CASSVDPYLGTANEKLFF. CDR3 DNA: TGTGCCAGCAGCGTAGATCCGTATCTCGGGACAGCGAATGAAAAACTGTTTTTT.

The rearrangement uses TRBV9 and TRBJ2-6, with TRBD1 as a possible D gene (5 bases). CDR1 SGDLS and CDR2 YYNGEE come from the germline V gene. This CDR3 is built from 16 residues. V lost 3 bases and J lost 0, with 10 bases in between. DNA of the CDR3: TGTGCCAGCAGCGGACGACAGATCTCTGGGGCCAACGTCCTGACTTTC. Its translation is CASSGRQISGANVLTF.

This chain uses TRBV7-8 with TRBJ2-3; the match to TRBD2 covers 9 bases. With V trimmed by 3 bases and J by 0 bases, 7 bases remained unmatched. The length of the CDR3 is 17 residues. The germline gives CDR1 SGHVS, CDR2 FQNEAQ. The CDR3 here is CASSFFPSGTSTDTQYF. The CDR3 DNA is TGTGCCAGCAGCTTTTTCCCTAGCGGGACTAGCACAGATACGCAGTATTTT.

The chain recombines TRBV7-8 with TRBJ1-3; the D gene is possibly TRBD1 (5 bases). CDR1 and CDR2 from the germline V gene are SGHVS and FQNEAQ. The CDR3 runs to 17 residues. The ends were cut back, 1 base at V and 2 bases at J, with 15 bases in the middle. Here the CDR3 DNA reads TGTGCCAGCAGCTTAGGGGGCGGGGGTAACGCTGGAAACACCATATATTTT. This encodes CASSLGGGGNAGNTIYF.

The gene calls are TRBV21-1 and TRBJ2-2; no DNA check was done on the table's D call, TRBD2. TRBV21-1 is annotated as a pseudogene. The CDR3 runs 17 residues. The CDR3 coding sequence is TGTGCCAGCAGCAAAGGGGTAGCGGGAGGTCACACCGGGGAGCTGTTTTTT. Protein sequence: CASSKGVAGGHTGELFF.

The rearrangement links TRBV9 to TRBJ2-7; possible D gene TRBD1, 5 bases. Germline CDR1 reads SGDLS; CDR2 reads YYNGEE. V lost 3 bases and J lost 1, with 11 bases in between. The CDR3 sequence is 14 residues long. CDR3 coding DNA: TGTGCCAGCAGCGAGACAGCTGATTCCTACGAGCAGTACTTC. Encoded protein: CASSETADSYEQYF.

V is TRBV5-8 and J is TRBJ1-4; unclear D gene. The CDR3 runs 18 residues. From germline, CDR1 is SGHTS and CDR2 YDEGEE. Trimming left V 3 bases short and J 1 base short, with 19 bases between. CDR3 in DNA: TGTGCCAGCAGCTCCGACCCCAAAAAACAAGGAACTAATGAAAAACTGTTTTTT. Amino acid sequence: CASSSDPKKQGTNEKLFF.

The count of this clone is one. V gene TRBV5-1 combines with J gene TRBJ2-5; D remains ambiguous. CDR1 and CDR2 (germline): SGHRS, YFSETQ. This CDR3 has 15 residues. Trimming left V 0 bases short and J 0 bases short, with 9 bases between. The DNA for the CDR3 is TGCGCCAGCAGCTTGGTAGCCAATAACCAAGAGACCCAGTACTTC. Translated, it gives CASSLVANNQETQYF.

This rearrangement joins TRBV2 to TRBJ2-5; tentatively, D is TRBD2 (6 bases). The end of the DNA is better explained by TRBJ2-7, so the J call may be wrong. CDR1 is SNHLY and CDR2 is FYNNEI in the germline V gene. The length of the CDR3 is 14 residues. This CDR3 reads CASSEPGRPYEQYF. CDR3 bases: TGTGCCAGCAGTGAACCAGGGAGGCCCTACGAGCAGTACTTC.

This chain connects TRBV5-1 to TRBJ2-7; possible D gene TRBD1, 6 bases. CDR1 is SGHRS, CDR2 YFSETQ, per germline. The CDR3 is 14 amino acids. V was cut by 4 bases and J by 2 bases, with 13 bases left in between. The CDR3 DNA sequence: TGCGCCAGCAGCCCAGTAACAGGGACCTACGAGCAGTACTTC. It codes for CASSPVTGTYEQYF. Based on the CDR3 plus reference TRBV5-1 and TRBJ2-7, the full variable domain is KAGVTQTPRYLIKTRGQQVTLSCSPISGHRSVSWYQQTPGQGLQFLFEYFSETQRNKGNFPGRFSGRQFSNSRSEMNVSTLELGDSALYLCASSPVTGTYEQYFGPGTRLTVT.

A single count supports this clone. J is TRBJ2-1 and V is TRBV10-1; the match to TRBD2 covers 11 bases. J gave up 1 base and V 2 bases, and 10 bases lay outside the gene matches. The germline gives CDR1 WNHNN, CDR2 SYGVQD (reference sequence). The length of the CDR3 is 19 residues. The CDR3 is CASSETSGSPPGSYNEQFF. The CDR3 DNA follows: TGCGCCAGCAGTGAGACTAGCGGGAGTCCGCCGGGGTCCTACAATGAGCAGTTCTTC.

The chain recombines TRBV2 with TRBJ1-2, with 7 nucleotides matching TRBD1. Germline values: CDR1 SNHLY, CDR2 FYNNEI. After removal of 6 bases from V and 8 bases from J, the junction contained 3 bases not matched to a gene. The CDR3 runs 11 residues. CDR3 bases: TGTGCCAGCAGGGCAGGGGGGGGCTACACCTTC. Its protein product is CASRAGGGYTF.

V is TRBV28 and J is TRBJ1-1; TRBD1 matches 11 bases. Per the germline V gene, CDR1 is MDHEN and CDR2 is SYDVKM. The V segment lost 3 bases and the J segment 3 bases; nucleotides outside the gene matches: 3. The CDR3 spans 15 residues. This chain's CDR3 is CASSFGTGGDTEAFF. Here the CDR3 DNA reads TGTGCCAGCAGTTTCGGGACAGGGGGGGACACTGAAGCTTTCTTT.

V is TRBV5-8 and J is TRBJ1-2, with D maybe TRBD1 (5 bases). Germline values: CDR1 SGHTS, CDR2 YDEGEE. The CDR3 has 15 amino acids. V dropped 3 bases and J dropped 5 bases, with 17 bases sitting between them. The CDR3 reads CASSSESAQGYGYTF. As DNA, the CDR3 is TGTGCCAGCAGCTCGGAGTCGGCTCAGGGATATGGCTACACCTTC.

The chain has TRBV2 and TRBJ1-1; D gene unclear. CDR3 length equals 14 residues. In germline, CDR1 is SNHLY, CDR2 FYNNEI. V dropped 2 bases and J dropped 0 bases, with 7 bases sitting between them. The CDR3 is CASSERELNTEAFF. The CDR3 bases are TGTGCCAGCAGTGAAAGGGAACTGAACACTGAAGCTTTCTTT.

V gene TRBV4-1 combines with J gene TRBJ2-7; 10 bases are a match to TRBD2. The CDR3 length is 13 residues. Unmatched junction bases numbered 2, after V lost 6 bases and J lost 3 bases. Germline CDR1 MGHRA, CDR2 YSYEKL. CDR3 DNA: TGCGCCAGCAGTGGACTAGCGGACTACGAGCAGTACTTC. Its protein is CASSGLADYEQYF.

This chain uses TRBV27 with TRBJ2-3; TRBD2 aligns across 10 bases. V dropped 8 bases and J dropped 4; count of bases not matched to a gene: 9. The length of the CDR3 is 15 residues. CDR1 MNHEY and CDR2 SMNVEV come from the germline V gene (reference sequence). Here the CDR3 DNA reads TGTGCCAGCCGAACTCTAGCGGGAGTTTCAGATACGCAGTATTTT. The encoded protein is CASRTLAGVSDTQYF.

The CDR3 bases are TGTGCCAGTAGTATACTAACTAGCGGGAGCATGCCCTACAATGAGCAGTTCTTC. Translating it yields CASSILTSGSMPYNEQFF. V gene TRBV19 combines with J gene TRBJ2-1; 11 bases fit TRBD2. This CDR3 contains 18 residues. Looked up from germline, CDR1 is LNHDA and CDR2 is SQIVND (reference sequence). Trimming at V came to 2 bases and at J to 2 bases, leaving 8 bases not matched to a gene.

V is TRBV20-1 and J is TRBJ2-5; TRBD1 might be the D (6 bases). The CDR3 spans 11 residues. Germline assignment: CDR1 DFQATT and CDR2 SNEGSKA (reference sequence). CDR3 bases: TGCAGCTATCAGGGGAGCAAGACCCAGTACTTC. Its translation: CSYQGSKTQYF.

The gene calls are TRBV9 and TRBJ2-2, with TRBD2 as a possible D gene (5 bases). Germline V gene sequence: CDR1 SGDLS, CDR2 YYNGEE. The CDR3 loop spans 15 amino acids. Between the trimmed V and J ends, which lost 3 bases and 7 bases, there was a span of 16 bases. The CDR3 sequence is CASSANQAAGGELFF. CDR3 coding DNA: TGTGCCAGCAGCGCTAACCAGGCGGCGGGCGGGGAGCTGTTTTTT.

The chain recombines TRBV7-3 with TRBJ2-3; 7 nucleotides line up with TRBD2. The CDR3 runs to 16 residues. The V gene end was trimmed by 5 bases and the J gene end by 2 bases; junction bases not matched to a gene: 10. Germline CDR1 SGHTA, CDR2 FQGTGA. CDR3 region: CASSPTNAGDTDTQYF. CDR3 bases: TGTGCCAGCAGCCCGACAAATGCGGGGGACACAGATACGCAGTATTTT.

The genes are TRBV2 and TRBJ2-5; TRBD2 matches 8 bases. V was pared by 7 bases and J by 5 bases, with 6 bases of the junction left unmatched. Per the germline V gene, CDR1 is SNHLY and CDR2 is FYNNEI. The CDR3 contains 13 residues. The CDR3 protein is CASTGGSLETQYF. CDR3 nucleotides: TGTGCCAGCACGGGAGGGAGCTTGGAGACCCAGTACTTC.

The chain's CDR3 is CASRCRHNQETQYF. The CDR3 DNA reads as TGTGCAAGTCGCTGCCGACACAACCAAGAGACCCAGTACTTC. The chain has TRBV12-2 and TRBJ2-5; the table gives TRBD1 as D, unverified against the DNA. TRBV12-2 represents a pseudogene. The CDR3 has 14 amino acids.

The genes are TRBV7-8 and TRBJ1-4, with a tentative D call TRBD1 (5 bases). Germline-derived CDR1 and CDR2 are SGHVS and FQNEAQ. Trimming removed 0 bases from V and 7 bases from J, with 15 bases in between. The CDR3 has 16 residues. The CDR3 region is CASSLAQGEGAEKLFF. In DNA, the CDR3 is TGTGCCAGCAGCTTAGCGCAAGGGGAGGGTGCTGAAAAACTGTTTTTT.

The V gene is TRBV7-6, the J gene TRBJ2-2; 10 bases agree with TRBD2. Per the germline V gene, CDR1 is SGHVS and CDR2 is FNYEAQ. Unmatched junction bases numbered 5, after V lost 2 bases and J lost 2 bases. The CDR3 spans 17 residues. CDR3 nucleotide sequence: TGTGCCAGCAGCTTACCTAGCGGGAGCTACAACACCGGGGAGCTGTTTTTT. It yields the protein CASSLPSGSYNTGELFF.

This chain joins TRBV19 and TRBJ2-7, with D uncertain. The length of the CDR3 is 14 residues. Trimming pared 3 bases from V and 3 bases from J, leaving 12 bases between. The germline V gene encodes CDR1 LNHDA and CDR2 SQIVND (reference sequence). CDR3 region: CASSMAQVGYEQYF. CDR3 DNA sequence: TGTGCCAGTAGTATGGCCCAAGTGGGCTACGAGCAGTACTTC.

V and J are TRBV18 and TRBJ2-7; 7 nucleotides agree with TRBD2. V lost 2 bases, J lost 2 bases, and 0 bases stayed unmatched. The germline CDR1 and CDR2 sequences are KGHSH and LQKENI. The CDR3 has 13 amino acids. CDR3 DNA: TGTGCCAGCTCACCAAGCGGGACCTACGAGCAGTACTTC. Protein product: CASSPSGTYEQYF.

This chain uses TRBV6-5 with TRBJ1-2, with D tentatively TRBD1 (5 bases). The germline gives CDR1 MNHEY, CDR2 SVGAGI. Trimming stripped 7 bases from V and 6 bases from J, with 18 bases between. This CDR3 has 14 residues. Written as DNA, the CDR3 is TGTGCCAGCAACCCCTTTCGGGGCGCTCATGGCTACACCTTC. Its protein product is CASNPFRGAHGYTF.